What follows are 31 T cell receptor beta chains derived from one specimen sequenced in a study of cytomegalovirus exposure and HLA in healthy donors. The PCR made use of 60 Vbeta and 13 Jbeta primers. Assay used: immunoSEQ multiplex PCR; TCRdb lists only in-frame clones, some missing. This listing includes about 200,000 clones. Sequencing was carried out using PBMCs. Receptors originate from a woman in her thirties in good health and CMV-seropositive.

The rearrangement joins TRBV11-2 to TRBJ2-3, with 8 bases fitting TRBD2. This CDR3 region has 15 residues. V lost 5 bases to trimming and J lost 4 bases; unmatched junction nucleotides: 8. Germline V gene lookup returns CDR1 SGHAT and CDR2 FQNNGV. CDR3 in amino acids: CASSRGGREADTQYF. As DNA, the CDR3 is TGTGCCAGCAGCCGGGGGGGCAGGGAGGCAGATACGCAGTATTTT.

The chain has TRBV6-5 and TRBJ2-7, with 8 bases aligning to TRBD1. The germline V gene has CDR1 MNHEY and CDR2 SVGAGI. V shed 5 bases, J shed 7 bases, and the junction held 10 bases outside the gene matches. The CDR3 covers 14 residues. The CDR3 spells CASSETTGVFEQYF. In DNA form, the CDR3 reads TGTGCCAGCAGTGAGACGACAGGGGTCTTTGAGCAGTACTTC.

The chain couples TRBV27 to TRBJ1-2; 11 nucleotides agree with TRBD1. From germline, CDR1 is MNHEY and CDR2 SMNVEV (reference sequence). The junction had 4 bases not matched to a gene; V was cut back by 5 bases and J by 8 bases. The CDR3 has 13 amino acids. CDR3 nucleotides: TGTGCCAGCAGTACCGGGACAGGGGGAGGCTACACCTTC. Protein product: CASSTGTGGGYTF.

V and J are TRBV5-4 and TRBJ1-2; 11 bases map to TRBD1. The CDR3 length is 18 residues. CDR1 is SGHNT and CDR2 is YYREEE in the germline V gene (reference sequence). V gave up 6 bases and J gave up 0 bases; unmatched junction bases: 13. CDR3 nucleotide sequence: TGTGCCAGCATCCAGAGGACAGGGGGCGCGGAGGCTAACTATGGCTACACCTTC. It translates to CASIQRTGGAEANYGYTF.

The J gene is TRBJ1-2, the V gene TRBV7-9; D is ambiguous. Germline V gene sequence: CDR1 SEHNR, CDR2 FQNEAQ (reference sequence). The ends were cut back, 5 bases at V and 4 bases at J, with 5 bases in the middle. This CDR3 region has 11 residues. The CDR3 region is CASSLLYGYTF. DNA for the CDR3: TGTGCCAGCAGCCTTCTCTATGGCTACACCTTC.

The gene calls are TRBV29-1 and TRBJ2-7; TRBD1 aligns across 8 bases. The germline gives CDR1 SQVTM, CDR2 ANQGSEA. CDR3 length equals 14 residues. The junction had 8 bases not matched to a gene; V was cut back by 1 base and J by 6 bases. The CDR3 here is CSVEGGTGSTEQYF. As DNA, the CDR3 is TGCAGCGTTGAAGGCGGGACAGGCAGCACCGAGCAGTACTTC.

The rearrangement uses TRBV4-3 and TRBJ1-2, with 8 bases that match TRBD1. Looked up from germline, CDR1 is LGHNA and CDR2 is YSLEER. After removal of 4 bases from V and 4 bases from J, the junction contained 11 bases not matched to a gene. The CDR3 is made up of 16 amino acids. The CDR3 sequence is CASSPRDRRGIYGYTF. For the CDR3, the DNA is TGCGCCAGCAGCCCAAGGGACAGGCGAGGAATCTATGGCTACACCTTC.

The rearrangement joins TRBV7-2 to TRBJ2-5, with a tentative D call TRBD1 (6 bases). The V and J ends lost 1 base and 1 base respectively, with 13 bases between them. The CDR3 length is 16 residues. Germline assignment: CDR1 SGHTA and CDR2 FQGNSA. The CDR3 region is CASSLDLGASQETQYF. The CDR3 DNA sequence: TGTGCCAGCAGCTTAGATCTGGGGGCCTCCCAAGAGACCCAGTACTTC.

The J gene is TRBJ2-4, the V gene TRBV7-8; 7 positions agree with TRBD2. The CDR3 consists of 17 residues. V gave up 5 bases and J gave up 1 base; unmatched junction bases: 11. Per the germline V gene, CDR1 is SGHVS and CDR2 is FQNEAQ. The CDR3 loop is CASSPESGGWAKNIQYF. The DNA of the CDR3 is TGTGCCAGCAGCCCAGAATCGGGGGGATGGGCCAAAAACATTCAGTACTTC.

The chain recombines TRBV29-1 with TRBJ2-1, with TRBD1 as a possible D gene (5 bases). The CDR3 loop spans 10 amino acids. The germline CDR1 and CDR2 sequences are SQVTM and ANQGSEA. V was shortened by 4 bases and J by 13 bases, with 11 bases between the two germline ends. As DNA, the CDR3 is TGCAGCGTTGGGCAGGGTCTCCAGTTCTTC. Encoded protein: CSVGQGLQFF.

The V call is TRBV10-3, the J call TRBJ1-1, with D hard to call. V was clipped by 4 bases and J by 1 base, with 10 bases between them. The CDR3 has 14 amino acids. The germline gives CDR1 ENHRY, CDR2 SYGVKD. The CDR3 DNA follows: TGTGCCATCAGTGTAGCAGTAGAGAACACTGAAGCTTTCTTT. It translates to CAISVAVENTEAFF.

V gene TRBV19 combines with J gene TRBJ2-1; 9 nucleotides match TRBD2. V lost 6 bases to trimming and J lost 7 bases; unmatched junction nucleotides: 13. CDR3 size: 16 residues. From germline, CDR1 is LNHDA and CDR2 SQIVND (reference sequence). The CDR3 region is CASSSPGTSPGNEQFF. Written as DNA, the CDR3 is TGTGCCAGTAGCTCCCCCGGGACTAGCCCCGGGAATGAGCAGTTCTTC.

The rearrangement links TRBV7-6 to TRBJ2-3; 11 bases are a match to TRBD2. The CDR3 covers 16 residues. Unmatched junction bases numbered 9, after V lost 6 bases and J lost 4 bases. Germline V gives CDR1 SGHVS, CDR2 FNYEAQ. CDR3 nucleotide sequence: TGTGCCAGCAGATCTGGGACTAGCGGAGACGCAGATACGCAGTATTTT. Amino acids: CASRSGTSGDADTQYF.

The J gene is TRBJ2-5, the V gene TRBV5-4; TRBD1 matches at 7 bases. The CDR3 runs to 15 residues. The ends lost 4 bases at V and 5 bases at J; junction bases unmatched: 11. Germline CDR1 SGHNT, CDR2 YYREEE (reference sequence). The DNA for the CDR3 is TGTGCCAGCAGCCCCCAAATCAACAGGGGTGAGACCCAGTACTTC. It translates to CASSPQINRGETQYF.

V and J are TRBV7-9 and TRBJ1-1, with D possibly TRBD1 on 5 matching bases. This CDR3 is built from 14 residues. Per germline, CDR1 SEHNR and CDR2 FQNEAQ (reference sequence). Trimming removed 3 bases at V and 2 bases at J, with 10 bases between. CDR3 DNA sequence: TGTGCCAGCAGCTTGCAGCAGGGAAACACTGAAGCTTTCTTT. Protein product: CASSLQQGNTEAFF. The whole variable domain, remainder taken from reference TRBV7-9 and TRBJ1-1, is DTGVSQNPRHKITKRGQNVTFRCDPISEHNRLYWYRQTLGQGPEFLTYFQNEAQLEKSRLLSDRFSAERPKGSFSTLEIQRTEQGDSAMYLCASSLQQGNTEAFFGQGTRLTVV.

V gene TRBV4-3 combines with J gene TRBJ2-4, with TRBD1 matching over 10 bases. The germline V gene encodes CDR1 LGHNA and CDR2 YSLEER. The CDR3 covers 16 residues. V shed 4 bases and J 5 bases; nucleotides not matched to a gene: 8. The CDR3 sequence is CASSLQTGTGENIQYF. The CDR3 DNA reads TGCGCCAGCAGCCTACAGACCGGGACAGGGGAAAACATTCAGTACTTC.

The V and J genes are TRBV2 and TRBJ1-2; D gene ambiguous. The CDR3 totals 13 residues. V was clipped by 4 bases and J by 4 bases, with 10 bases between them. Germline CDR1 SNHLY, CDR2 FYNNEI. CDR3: CASSAGQFYGYTF. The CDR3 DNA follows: TGTGCCAGCAGTGCGGGTCAGTTCTATGGCTACACCTTC.

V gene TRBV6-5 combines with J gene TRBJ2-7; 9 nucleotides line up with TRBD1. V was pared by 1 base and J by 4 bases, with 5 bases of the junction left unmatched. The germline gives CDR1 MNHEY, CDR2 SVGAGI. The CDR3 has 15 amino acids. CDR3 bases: TGTGCCAGCAGTTACTGGGGACAGGGTGGGTACGAGCAGTACTTC. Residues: CASSYWGQGGYEQYF.

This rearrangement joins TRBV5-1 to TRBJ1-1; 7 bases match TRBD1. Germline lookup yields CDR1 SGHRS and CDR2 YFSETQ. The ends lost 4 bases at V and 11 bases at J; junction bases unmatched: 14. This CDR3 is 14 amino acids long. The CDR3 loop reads CASSTEQGIPEAFF. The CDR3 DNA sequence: TGCGCCAGCAGCACCGAACAGGGGATTCCGGAGGCTTTCTTT.

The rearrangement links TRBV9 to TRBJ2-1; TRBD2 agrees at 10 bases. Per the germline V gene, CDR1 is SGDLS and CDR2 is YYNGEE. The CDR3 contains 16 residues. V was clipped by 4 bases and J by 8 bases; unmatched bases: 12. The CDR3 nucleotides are TGTGCCAGCAGCTCCCTCACTAGCGGGGTGGGAGATGAGCAGTTCTTC. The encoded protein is CASSSLTSGVGDEQFF.

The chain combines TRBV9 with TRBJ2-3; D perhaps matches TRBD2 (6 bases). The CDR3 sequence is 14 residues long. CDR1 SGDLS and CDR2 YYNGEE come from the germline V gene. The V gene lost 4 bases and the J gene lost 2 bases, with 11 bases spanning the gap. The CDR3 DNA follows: TGTGCCAGCAGCCCTGGGGACTTCACAGATACGCAGTATTTT. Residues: CASSPGDFTDTQYF.

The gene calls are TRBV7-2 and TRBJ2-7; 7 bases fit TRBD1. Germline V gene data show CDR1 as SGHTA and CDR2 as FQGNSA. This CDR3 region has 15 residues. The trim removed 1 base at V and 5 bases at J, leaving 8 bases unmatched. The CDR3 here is CASSLVLGTVDEQYF. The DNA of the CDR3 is TGTGCCAGCAGCTTAGTGCTCGGGACAGTCGACGAGCAGTACTTC.

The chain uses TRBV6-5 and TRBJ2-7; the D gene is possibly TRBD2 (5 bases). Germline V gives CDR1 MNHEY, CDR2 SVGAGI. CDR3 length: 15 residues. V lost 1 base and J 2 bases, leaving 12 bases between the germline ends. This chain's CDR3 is CASSYLSGSAYEQYF. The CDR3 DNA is TGTGCCAGCAGTTACTTGTCGGGGAGCGCCTACGAGCAGTACTTC.

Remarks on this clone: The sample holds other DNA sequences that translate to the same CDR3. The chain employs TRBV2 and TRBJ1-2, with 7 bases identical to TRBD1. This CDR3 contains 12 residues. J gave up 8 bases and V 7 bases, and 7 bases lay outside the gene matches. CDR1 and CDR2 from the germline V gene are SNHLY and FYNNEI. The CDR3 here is CASTDRVRGYTF. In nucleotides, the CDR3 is TGTGCCAGCACAGACAGGGTTCGCGGCTACACCTTC. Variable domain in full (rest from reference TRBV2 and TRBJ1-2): EPEVTQTPSHQVTQMGQEVILRCVPISNHLYFYWYRQILGQKVEFLVSFYNNEISEKSEIFDDQFSVERPDGSNFTLKIRSTKLEDSAMYFCASTDRVRGYTFGSGTRLTVV.

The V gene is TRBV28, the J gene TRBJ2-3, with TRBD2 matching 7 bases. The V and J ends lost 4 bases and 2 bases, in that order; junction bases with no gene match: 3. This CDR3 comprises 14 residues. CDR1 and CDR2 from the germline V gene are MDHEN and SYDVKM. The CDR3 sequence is CASSWSGTTDTQYF. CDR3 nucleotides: TGTGCCAGCAGTTGGAGCGGGACCACAGATACGCAGTATTTT.

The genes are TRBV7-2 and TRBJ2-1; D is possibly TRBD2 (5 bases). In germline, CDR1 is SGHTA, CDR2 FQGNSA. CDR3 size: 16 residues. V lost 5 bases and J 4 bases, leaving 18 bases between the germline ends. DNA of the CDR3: TGTGCCAGCAGCCTGTCGACTCCGAGGGATTACAATGAGCAGTTCTTC. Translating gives CASSLSTPRDYNEQFF.

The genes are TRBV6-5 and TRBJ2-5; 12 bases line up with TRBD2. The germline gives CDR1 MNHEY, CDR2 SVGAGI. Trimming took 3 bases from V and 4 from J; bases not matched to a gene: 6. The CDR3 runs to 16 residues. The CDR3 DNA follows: TGTGCCAGCAGTTATTCGCTAGCGGGGGGGAGAGAGACCCAGTACTTC. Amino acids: CASSYSLAGGRETQYF.

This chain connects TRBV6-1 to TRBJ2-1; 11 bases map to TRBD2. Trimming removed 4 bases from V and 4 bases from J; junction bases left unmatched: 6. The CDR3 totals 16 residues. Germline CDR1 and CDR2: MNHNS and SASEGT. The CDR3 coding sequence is TGTGCCAGCAGTGGACTACTAGCGGGGGCGTACAATGAGCAGTTCTTC. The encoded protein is CASSGLLAGAYNEQFF.

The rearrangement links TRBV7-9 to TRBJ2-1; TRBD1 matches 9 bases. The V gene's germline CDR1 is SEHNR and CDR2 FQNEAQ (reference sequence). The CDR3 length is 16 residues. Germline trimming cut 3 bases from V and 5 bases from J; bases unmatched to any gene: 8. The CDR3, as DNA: TGTGCCAGCAGCTTTAGGACAGGGGCGATCCACAATGAGCAGTTCTTC. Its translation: CASSFRTGAIHNEQFF.

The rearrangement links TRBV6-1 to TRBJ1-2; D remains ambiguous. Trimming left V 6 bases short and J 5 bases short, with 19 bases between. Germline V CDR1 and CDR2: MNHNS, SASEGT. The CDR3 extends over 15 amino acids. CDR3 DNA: TGTGCCAGCAGCGGTCCCGAGGGAGGCTCTTATGGCTACACCTTC. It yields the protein CASSGPEGGSYGYTF.

CDR3 nucleotides: TGCGCCACCAGTCCGGGACAGTCCCCTAACTATGGCTACACCTTC. Translation: CATSPGQSPNYGYTF. The chain employs TRBV5-1 and TRBJ1-2; 7 nucleotides agree with TRBD1. CDR1 SGHRS and CDR2 YFSETQ come from the germline V gene. The ends lost 9 bases at V and 0 bases at J; junction bases unmatched: 11. The CDR3 contains 15 residues.